Each of the 15 T cell receptor beta chains below was sequenced from the same sample in a study of somatic mutations in cytotoxic T cells in rheumatoid arthritis. Produced via immunoSEQ multiplex PCR; TCRdb's table is partial and in-frame only. The data show about 30,000 clones, 75% to 90% seen once. The specimen was CD8+ T cells sorted from blood. Receptors were obtained from an adult with rheumatoid arthritis.

A few counts support this clone. The rearrangement links TRBV9 to TRBJ1-1; tentative D call: TRBD1 (5 bases). The CDR3 contains 15 residues. Germline-derived CDR1 and CDR2 are SGDLS and YYNGEE. With 0 bases removed from V and 1 base from J, the gap between germline ends came to 10 bases. The CDR3 nucleotides are TGTGCCAGCAGCGTAGGCGGGGCCGAGAACACTGAAGCTTTCTTT. It is translated as CASSVGGAENTEAFF. Full variable domain (missing parts from reference TRBV9 and TRBJ1-1): DSGVTQTPKHLITATGQRVTLRCSPRSGDLSVYWYQQSLDQGLQFLIQYYNGEERAKGNILERFSAQQFPDLHSELNLSSLELGDSALYFCASSVGGAENTEAFFGQGTRLTVV.

The chain has TRBV19 and TRBJ1-1, with 7 bases identical to TRBD1. CDR1 and CDR2 (germline): LNHDA, SQIVND (reference sequence). The J segment lost 0 bases and the V segment lost 5 bases, leaving 9 bases of the junction unmatched. CDR3 length: 16 amino acids. CDR3 bases: TGTGCCAGTAGTGTCGTTACAGGGGCCCTGAACACTGAAGCTTTCTTT. Translation: CASSVVTGALNTEAFF.

The V call is TRBV10-3, the J call TRBJ1-6; the D is unclear. Germline CDR1 and CDR2: ENHRY and SYGVKD. The CDR3 covers 16 residues. Trimming cost V 0 bases and J 2 bases, with 8 bases left between them. CDR3 amino acids: CAISESVSTYNSPLHF. The CDR3 DNA follows: TGTGCCATCAGTGAGTCCGTCTCGACCTATAATTCACCCCTCCACTTT.

V is TRBV12-5 and J is TRBJ2-1, with a weak D call TRBD2 (6 bases). Trimming stripped 1 base from V and 6 bases from J, with 10 bases between. There are 14 residues in the CDR3. CDR1 and CDR2 from the germline V gene are LGHNT and FRNRAP. The CDR3 is CASGLAGAPNEQFF. The CDR3 region has the DNA TGTGCTAGTGGTTTGGCGGGAGCCCCCAATGAGCAGTTCTTC.

This clone occurred once. The rearrangement uses TRBV7-9 and TRBJ2-7; possible D gene TRBD1, 6 bases. The CDR3 totals 12 residues. Per the germline V gene, CDR1 is SEHNR and CDR2 is FQNEAQ (reference sequence). The germline V and J ends were trimmed by 7 bases and 3 bases, with 10 bases remaining between them. CDR3 nucleotide sequence: TGTGCCAGCACTGTGGACAGCTACGAGCAGTACTTC. Residues: CASTVDSYEQYF.

The chain combines TRBV7-8 with TRBJ1-5; D gene unclear. CDR1 is SGHVS and CDR2 is FQNEAQ in the germline V gene. V gave up 3 bases and J gave up 2 bases, with 11 bases separating them. The CDR3 has 15 residues. The CDR3 DNA sequence: TGTGCCAGCAGCTTCCGGACTGCGGGCAATCAGCCCCAGCATTTT. Protein: CASSFRTAGNQPQHF.

The chain carries TRBV4-3 and TRBJ2-1, with D possibly being TRBD2 (6 bases). Germline-derived CDR1 and CDR2 are LGHNA and YSLEER. V dropped 2 bases and J dropped 6 bases, with 17 bases sitting between them. CDR3 length: 16 residues. In DNA, the CDR3 is TGCGCCAGCAGCCAACTACCCCCCGGGGAGGCCAATGAGCAGTTCTTC. It translates to CASSQLPPGEANEQFF.

The CDR3, as DNA: TGTGCCAGCAGCCCTACGGGGGACAGGGGGTACGAGCAGTACTTC. Amino acids: CASSPTGDRGYEQYF. The chain recombines TRBV9 with TRBJ2-7; 11 bases are shared with TRBD1. This CDR3 region has 15 residues. V dropped 4 bases and J dropped 4; count of bases not matched to a gene: 7. Germline V lookup: CDR1 SGDLS, CDR2 YYNGEE.

CDR3 nucleotide sequence: TGTGCCAGCAGCTTGCTCACCCGGGACAGGGGCGGCTACACCTTC. It is translated as CASSLLTRDRGGYTF. V gene TRBV5-4 combines with J gene TRBJ1-2, with 10 bases fitting TRBD1. The germline V gene encodes CDR1 SGHNT and CDR2 YYREEE (reference sequence). The trim removed 1 base at V and 8 bases at J, leaving 8 bases unmatched. CDR3 length: 15 amino acids.

V and J are TRBV19 and TRBJ2-1; 7 bases are a match to TRBD2. Germline lookup yields CDR1 LNHDA and CDR2 SQIVND (reference sequence). This CDR3 is 14 amino acids long. V was pared by 8 bases and J by 7 bases, with 11 bases of the junction left unmatched. In DNA form, the CDR3 reads TGTGCCAGTTCTTACCGCGGGGGAACGAATGAGCAGTTCTTC. Encoded protein: CASSYRGGTNEQFF. Combining the CDR3 with reference TRBV19 and TRBJ2-1 gives the whole variable domain DGGITQSPKYLFRKEGQNVTLSCEQNLNHDAMYWYRQDPGQGLRLIYYSQIVNDFQKGDIAEGYSVSREKKESFPLTVTSAQKNPTAFYLCASSYRGGTNEQFFGPGTRLTVL.

The chain recombines TRBV7-2 with TRBJ2-1, with no clear D. CDR3 length equals 16 residues. Trimming removed 4 bases at V and 2 bases at J, with 15 bases between. Looked up from germline, CDR1 is SGHTA and CDR2 is FQGNSA. CDR3 sequence: CASSYTPDLTYNEQFF. In DNA, the CDR3 is TGTGCCAGCAGCTATACGCCGGACCTAACCTACAATGAGCAGTTCTTC. Supplemented by reference TRBV7-2 and TRBJ2-1, the full variable domain reads GAGVSQSPSNKVTEKGKDVELRCDPISGHTALYWYRQSLGQGLEFLIYFQGNSAPDKSGLPSDRFSAERTGGSVSTLTIQRTQQEDSAVYLCASSYTPDLTYNEQFFGPGTRLTVL.

The CDR3 is CASSLARFEAFF. CDR3 bases: TGTGCCAGCAGCTTAGCGAGGTTTGAAGCTTTCTTT. J is TRBJ1-1 and V is TRBV7-9, with D unclear. The CDR3 contains 12 residues. Germline CDR1 reads SEHNR; CDR2 reads FQNEAQ (reference sequence). V was shortened by 0 bases and J by 7 bases, with 6 bases between the two germline ends.

This clone was recorded a few times. The chain employs TRBV19 and TRBJ1-2; 9 nucleotides align to TRBD1. In germline, CDR1 is LNHDA, CDR2 SQIVND (reference sequence). The CDR3 loop spans 17 amino acids. Trimming removed 6 bases from V and 6 bases from J; junction bases left unmatched: 17. CDR3 DNA: TGTGCCAGTAGCCTCGGGGACAGGGTGACGCCTAGGGATGGCTACACCTTC. Its protein product is CASSLGDRVTPRDGYTF.

This chain uses TRBV19 with TRBJ2-7; D is perhaps TRBD2 (6 bases). V dropped 6 bases and J dropped 5 bases, with 20 bases sitting between them. The germline V gene has CDR1 LNHDA and CDR2 SQIVND (reference sequence). This CDR3 region has 15 residues. The CDR3: CASRSSGGAHNEQYF. DNA for the CDR3: TGTGCCAGTAGAAGTTCGGGCGGGGCGCATAACGAGCAGTACTTC.

J is TRBJ1-5 and V is TRBV9; D unclear. Germline CDR1 and CDR2: SGDLS and YYNGEE. Trimming took off 0 bases at V and 9 bases at J, with 19 bases between the two ends. The CDR3 is 16 amino acids. CDR3 DNA sequence: TGTGCCAGCAGCGTAGGTTTAACAGACGCCTTGGGGCCCCAGCATTTT. Translated, it gives CASSVGLTDALGPQHF.